This T cell receptor beta chain originates from a study of radiotherapy plus CTLA-4 blockade in lung cancer. Overall study findings and caveats: Radiotherapy was combined with ipilimumab, and tumor-derived TCR clones then expanded in blood. Interferon-beta, together with early blood T cell clone dynamics, reportedly best predicted response.

The CDR3 has 14 amino acids, counting both end residues. Looked up from germline, CDR1 is MNHNY and CDR2 is SVGAGI (reference sequence). Some clones are missing from TCRdb's copy, which holds only in-frame ones; the method was immunoSEQ multiplex PCR. The table lists around 72,000 clones, roughly 75% of them singletons. In chemo-refractory metastatic non-small-cell lung cancer, patients got ipilimumab CTLA-4 blockade together with focal radiation. As regards this clone: Its cognate antigen is unknown. The limits of the CDR3 on the DNA are not certain, so only TCRdb's listed CDR3 is given.

This clonotype was obtained from a human donor with non-small cell lung cancer who had a complete response to radiotherapy plus ipilimumab. This specimen was peripheral blood, taken from a patient treated with radiotherapy plus ipilimumab. The V gene is TRBV6-6, the J gene TRBJ1-4. The CDR3 loop is CASSSSARREKLFF.